This T cell receptor beta chain was obtained from a study of cytomegalovirus exposure and HLA in healthy donors. Findings of the study overall: Analysis was carried out at a later point, and it linked a missense DCLRE1C variant to TCR beta V- and J-gene trimming. Donors belonging to an Asian-associated ancestry cluster reportedly showed fewer N-insertions in productive TCRs than the roughly 680-donor mean, according to what a later analysis found. Confirmation in vitro established that three CMV-associated chains were specific for CMV antigens. Later analysis suggested links between common viral pathogens and several top significant clusters.

13 Jbeta primers and 60 Vbeta primers were used for the PCR. Sequenced by immunoSEQ multiplex PCR; TCRdb stores in-frame clones only, minus some. The data show around 220,000 clones, with 75% seen just once and 1.8% held by the top ten. The CDR3 runs to 14 residues. Trimming shortened V by 3 bases and J by 2 bases, and 10 bases separated the two germline ends. From germline, CDR1 is SNHLY and CDR2 FYNNEI. Worth noting for this clone: What it binds is not known.

The chain recombines TRBV2 with TRBJ1-2; TRBD1 might be the D (5 bases). The sample was PBMCs. The receptor was isolated from a woman younger than 45 in good health and CMV-seronegative. The CDR3 sequence: CASSEVRANYGYTF. The CDR3 bases are TGTGCCAGCAGTGAGGTCAGGGCCAACTATGGCTACACCTTC.